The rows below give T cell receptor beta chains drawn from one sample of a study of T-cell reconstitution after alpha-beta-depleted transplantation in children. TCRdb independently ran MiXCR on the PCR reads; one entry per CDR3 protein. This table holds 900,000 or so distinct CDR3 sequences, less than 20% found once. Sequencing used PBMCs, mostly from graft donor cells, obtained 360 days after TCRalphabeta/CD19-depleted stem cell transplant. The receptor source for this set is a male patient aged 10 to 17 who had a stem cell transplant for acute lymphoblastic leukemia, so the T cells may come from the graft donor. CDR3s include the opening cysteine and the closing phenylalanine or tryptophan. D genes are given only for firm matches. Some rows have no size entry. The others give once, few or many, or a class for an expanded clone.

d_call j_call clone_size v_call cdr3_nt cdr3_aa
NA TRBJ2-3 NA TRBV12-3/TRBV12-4 TGTGCCAGCAGCCTTCTGCCTAGCACAGATACGCAGTATTTT CASSLLPSTDTQYF
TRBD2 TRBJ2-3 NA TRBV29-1 TGCAGCGCCGTACTAGCGGGAGCTGCAGATACGCAGTATTTT CSAVLAGAADTQYF
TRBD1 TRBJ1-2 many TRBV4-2 TGTGCCAGCAGCCAAGGACAGGGATCGTATGGCTACACCTTC CASSQGQGSYGYTF
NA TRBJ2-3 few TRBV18 TGTGCCAGCTCACCAGCCGGGACAACAGGCACAGATACGCAGTATTTT CASSPAGTTGTDTQYF
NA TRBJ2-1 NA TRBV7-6 TGTGCCAGCAGCTTAGAGACAACCCTTGATGAGCAGTTCTTC CASSLETTLDEQFF
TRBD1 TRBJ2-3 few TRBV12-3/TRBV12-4 TGTGCCAGCAGTTTAGAGACAGGGGGGCCCACAGATACGCAGTATTTT CASSLETGGPTDTQYF
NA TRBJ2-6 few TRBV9 TGTGCCAGCAGCGTAGCCGGGGCAGCAGCCTCTGGGGCCAACGTCCTGACTTTC CASSVAGAAASGANVLTF
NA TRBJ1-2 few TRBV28 TGTGCCACCTCTCCTCTTACAGGATCTAACTATGGCTACACCTTC CATSPLTGSNYGYTF
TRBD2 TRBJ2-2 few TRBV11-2 TGTGCCAGCAGCACCGTACGCCTAGCGGGAGGTTTGAACACCGGGGAGCTGTTTTTT CASSTVRLAGGLNTGELFF
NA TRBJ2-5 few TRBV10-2 TGCGCCAGCAGTGATGATGCGGAGACCCAGTACTTC CASSDDAETQYF
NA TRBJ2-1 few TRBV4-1 TGCGCCAGCAGCCAAGACGTCGAGACAGACAATGAGCAGTTCTTC CASSQDVETDNEQFF
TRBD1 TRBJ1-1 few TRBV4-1 TGCGCCAGCAGCCAGGGGGACAGGATGAACACTGAAGCTTTCTTT CASSQGDRMNTEAFF
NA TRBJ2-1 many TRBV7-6 TGTGCCAGCAGCTTGGGCATTGACTCCTACAATGAGCAGTTCTTC CASSLGIDSYNEQFF
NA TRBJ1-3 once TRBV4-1 TGCGCCAGCAGTCCCGGACTTCTTTCTGGAAACACCATATATTTT CASSPGLLSGNTIYF
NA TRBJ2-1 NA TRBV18 TGTGCCAGCTCCCCGGAAATCGTCCATGAGCAGTTCTTC CASSPEIVHEQFF
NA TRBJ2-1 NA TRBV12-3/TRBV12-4 TGTGCCAGCAGTTTCCGGTGGGAGCAGTTCTTC CASSFRWEQFF
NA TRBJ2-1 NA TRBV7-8 TGTGCCAGCAGCTTAGCCCCCTTAGGGGGGTACAATGAGCAGTTCTTC CASSLAPLGGYNEQFF
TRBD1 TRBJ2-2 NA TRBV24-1 TGTGCCACCAGTGATTTGCGGACAGGGCCCACCGGGGAGCTGTTTTTT CATSDLRTGPTGELFF
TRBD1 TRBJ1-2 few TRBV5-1 TGCGCCAGCAGGGCGGGGACAGGGACAACTAACTATGGCTACACCTTC CASRAGTGTTNYGYTF
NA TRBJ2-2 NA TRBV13 TGTGCCAGCAGCTTTGGGGGCGAAGCCGGGGAGCTGTTTTTT CASSFGGEAGELFF
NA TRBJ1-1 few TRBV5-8 TGTGCCAGCAGCTTCTGGGCGGCCACTGAAGCTTTCTTT CASSFWAATEAFF
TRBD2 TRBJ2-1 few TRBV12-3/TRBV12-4 TGTGCCAGCAGTACCGTGGGGACTAGAACCAATGAGCAGTTCTTC CASSTVGTRTNEQFF
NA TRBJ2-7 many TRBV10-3 TGTGCCATCAGGACTCCGAGCTCCTACGAGCAGTACTTC CAIRTPSSYEQYF
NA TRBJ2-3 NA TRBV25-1 TGTGCCAGCAGTGGGAGTGAGGTTTACGATACGCAGTATTTT CASSGSEVYDTQYF
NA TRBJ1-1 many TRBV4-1 TGCGCCAGCAGCCCTCTCAGTGGATTGAACACTGAAGCTTTCTTT CASSPLSGLNTEAFF